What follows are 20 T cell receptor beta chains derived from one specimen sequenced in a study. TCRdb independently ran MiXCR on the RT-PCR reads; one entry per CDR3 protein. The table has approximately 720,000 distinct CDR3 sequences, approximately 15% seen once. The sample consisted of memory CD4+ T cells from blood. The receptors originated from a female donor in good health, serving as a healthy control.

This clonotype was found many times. The CDR3 sequence: CASSLRLAGYEQYF. In DNA, the CDR3 is TGTGCCAGCAGTCTCCGACTAGCGGGTTACGAGCAGTACTTC. This chain uses TRBV27 with TRBJ2-7; the match to TRBD2 covers 10 bases. J gave up 4 bases and V 5 bases, and 5 bases lay outside the gene matches. The CDR3 extends over 14 amino acids. Germline CDR1 reads MNHEY; CDR2 reads SMNVEV (reference sequence).

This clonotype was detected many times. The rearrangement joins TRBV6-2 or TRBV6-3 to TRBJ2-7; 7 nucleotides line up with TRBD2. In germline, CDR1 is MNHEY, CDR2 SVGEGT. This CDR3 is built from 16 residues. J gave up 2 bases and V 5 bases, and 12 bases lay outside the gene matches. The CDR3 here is CASSSWMAGTTYEQYF. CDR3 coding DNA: TGTGCCAGCAGTAGCTGGATGGCAGGGACTACCTACGAGCAGTACTTC.

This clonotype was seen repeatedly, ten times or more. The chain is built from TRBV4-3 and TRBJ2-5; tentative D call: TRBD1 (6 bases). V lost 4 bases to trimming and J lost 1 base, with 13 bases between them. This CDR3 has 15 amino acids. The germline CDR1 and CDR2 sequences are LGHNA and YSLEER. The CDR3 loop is CASSPQTGFQETQYF. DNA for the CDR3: TGCGCCAGCAGCCCTCAGACAGGCTTCCAAGAGACCCAGTACTTC.

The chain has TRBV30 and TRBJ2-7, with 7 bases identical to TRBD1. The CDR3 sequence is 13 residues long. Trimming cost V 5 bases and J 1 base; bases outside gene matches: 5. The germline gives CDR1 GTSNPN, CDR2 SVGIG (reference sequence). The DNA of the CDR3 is TGTGCCTGGGGTCCGGGACAGTCCTACGAGCAGTACTTC. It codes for CAWGPGQSYEQYF.

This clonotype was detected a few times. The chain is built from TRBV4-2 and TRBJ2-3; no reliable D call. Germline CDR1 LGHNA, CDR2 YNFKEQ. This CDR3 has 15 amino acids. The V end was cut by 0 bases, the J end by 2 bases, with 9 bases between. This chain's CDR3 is CASSQDYTTTDTQYF. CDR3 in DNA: TGTGCCAGCAGCCAAGACTACACTACCACAGATACGCAGTATTTT.

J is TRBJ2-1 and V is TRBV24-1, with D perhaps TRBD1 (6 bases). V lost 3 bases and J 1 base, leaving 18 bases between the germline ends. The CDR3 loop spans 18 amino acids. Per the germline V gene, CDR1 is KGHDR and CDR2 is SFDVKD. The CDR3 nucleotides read TGTGCCACCAGTGATGTAGGGAATACAGGGCGATCCTACAATGAGCAGTTCTTC. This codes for CATSDVGNTGRSYNEQFF.

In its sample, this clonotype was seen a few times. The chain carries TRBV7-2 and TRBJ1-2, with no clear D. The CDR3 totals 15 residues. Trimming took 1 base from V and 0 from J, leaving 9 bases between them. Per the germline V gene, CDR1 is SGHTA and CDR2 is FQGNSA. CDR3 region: CASSLEPGSNYGYTF. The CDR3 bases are TGTGCCAGCAGCTTAGAGCCGGGGTCTAACTATGGCTACACCTTC.

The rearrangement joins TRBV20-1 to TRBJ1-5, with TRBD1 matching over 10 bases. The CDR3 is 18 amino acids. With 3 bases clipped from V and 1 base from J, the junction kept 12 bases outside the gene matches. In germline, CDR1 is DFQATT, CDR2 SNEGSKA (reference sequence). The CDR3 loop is CSARPLDRGQVSNQPQHF. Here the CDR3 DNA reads TGCAGTGCTAGGCCCTTAGACAGGGGGCAAGTCAGCAATCAGCCCCAGCATTTT.

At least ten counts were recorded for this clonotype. CDR3 loop: CASSLGLASSTDTQYF. For the CDR3, the DNA is TGCGCCAGCAGCTTGGGACTAGCGTCTAGCACAGATACGCAGTATTTT. The V gene is TRBV5-1, the J gene TRBJ2-3; TRBD2 aligns across 8 bases. The length of the CDR3 is 16 residues. Germline V gene sequence: CDR1 SGHRS, CDR2 YFSETQ. Germline trimming cut 0 bases from V and 0 bases from J; bases unmatched to any gene: 3.

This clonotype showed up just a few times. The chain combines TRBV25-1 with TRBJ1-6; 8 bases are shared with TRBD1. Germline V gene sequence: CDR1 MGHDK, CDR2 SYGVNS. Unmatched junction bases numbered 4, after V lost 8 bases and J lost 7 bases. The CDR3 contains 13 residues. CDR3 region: CASPGQGNSPLHF. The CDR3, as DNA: TGTGCCAGCCCCGGACAGGGAAATTCACCCCTCCACTTT. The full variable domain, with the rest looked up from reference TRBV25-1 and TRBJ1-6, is EADIYQTPRYLVIGTGKKITLECSQTMGHDKMYWYQQDPGMELHLIHYSYGVNSTEKGDLSSESTVSRIRTEHFPLTLESARPSHTSQYLCASPGQGNSPLHFGNGTRLTVT.

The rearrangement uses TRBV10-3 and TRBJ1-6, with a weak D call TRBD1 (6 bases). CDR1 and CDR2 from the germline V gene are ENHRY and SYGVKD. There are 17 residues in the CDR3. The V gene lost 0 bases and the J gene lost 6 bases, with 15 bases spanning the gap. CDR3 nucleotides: TGTGCCATCAGTGAGTCGTCGCAGGGGCTACTTAATTCACCCCTCCACTTT. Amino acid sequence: CAISESSQGLLNSPLHF.

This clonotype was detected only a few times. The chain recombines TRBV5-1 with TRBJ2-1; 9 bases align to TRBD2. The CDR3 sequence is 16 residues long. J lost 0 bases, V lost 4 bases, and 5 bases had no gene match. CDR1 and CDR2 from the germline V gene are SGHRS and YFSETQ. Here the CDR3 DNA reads TGCGCCAGCAGCGGAGCTAGCGGGATCTCCTACAATGAGCAGTTCTTC. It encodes CASSGASGISYNEQFF.

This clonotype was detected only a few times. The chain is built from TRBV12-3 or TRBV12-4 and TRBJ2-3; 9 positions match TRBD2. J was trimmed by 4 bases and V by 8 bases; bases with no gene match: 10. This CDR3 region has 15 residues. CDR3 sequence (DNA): TGTGCCAGCGGGAGGGTATTAGCGGGAGCAGATACGCAGTATTTT. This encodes CASGRVLAGADTQYF.

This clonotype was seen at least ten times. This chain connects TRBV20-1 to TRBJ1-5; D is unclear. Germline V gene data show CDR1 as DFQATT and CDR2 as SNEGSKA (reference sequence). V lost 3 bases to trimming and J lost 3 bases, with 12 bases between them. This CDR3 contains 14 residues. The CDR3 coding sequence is TGCAGTGCTAGGATCGCAGTGGTCAATCAGCCCCAGCATTTT. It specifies CSARIAVVNQPQHF.

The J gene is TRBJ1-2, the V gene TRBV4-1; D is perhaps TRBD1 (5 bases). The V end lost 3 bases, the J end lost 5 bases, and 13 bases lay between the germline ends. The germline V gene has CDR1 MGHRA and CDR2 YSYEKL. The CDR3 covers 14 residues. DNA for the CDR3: TGCGCCAGCAGCCAGGGACGTGGACCATATGGCTACACCTTC. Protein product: CASSQGRGPYGYTF.

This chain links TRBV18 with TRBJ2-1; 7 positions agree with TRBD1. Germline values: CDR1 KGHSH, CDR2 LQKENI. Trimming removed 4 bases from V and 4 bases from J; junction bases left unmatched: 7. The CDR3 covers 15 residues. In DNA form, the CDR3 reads TGTGCCAGCTCACTCGACAGGGCTTTATACAATGAGCAGTTCTTC. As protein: CASSLDRALYNEQFF. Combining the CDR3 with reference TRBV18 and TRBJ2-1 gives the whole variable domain NAGVMQNPRHLVRRRGQEARLRCSPMKGHSHVYWYRQLPEEGLKFMVYLQKENIIDESGMPKERFSAEFPKEGPSILRIQQVVRGDSAAYFCASSLDRALYNEQFFGPGTRLTVL.

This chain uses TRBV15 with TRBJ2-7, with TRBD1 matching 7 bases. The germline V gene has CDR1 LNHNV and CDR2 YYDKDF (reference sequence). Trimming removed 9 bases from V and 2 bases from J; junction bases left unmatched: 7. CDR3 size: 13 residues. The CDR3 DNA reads TGTGCCACGACCCCAGGGGGTGCCTACGAGCAGTACTTC. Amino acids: CATTPGGAYEQYF.

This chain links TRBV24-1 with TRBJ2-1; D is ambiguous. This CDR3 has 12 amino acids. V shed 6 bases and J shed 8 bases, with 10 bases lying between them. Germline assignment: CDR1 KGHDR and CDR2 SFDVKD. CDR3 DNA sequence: TGTGCCACCAGTCGTGGAGAGCATGAGCAGTTCTTC. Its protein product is CATSRGEHEQFF.

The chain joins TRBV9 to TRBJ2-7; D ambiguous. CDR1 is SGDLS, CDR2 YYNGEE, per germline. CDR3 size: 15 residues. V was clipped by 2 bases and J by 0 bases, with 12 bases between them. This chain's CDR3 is CASSVGGFSSYEQYF. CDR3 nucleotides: TGTGCCAGCAGCGTGGGCGGCTTTAGCTCCTACGAGCAGTACTTC. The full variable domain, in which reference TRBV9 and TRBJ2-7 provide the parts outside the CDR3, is DSGVTQTPKHLITATGQRVTLRCSPRSGDLSVYWYQQSLDQGLQFLIQYYNGEERAKGNILERFSAQQFPDLHSELNLSSLELGDSALYFCASSVGGFSSYEQYFGPGTRLTVT.

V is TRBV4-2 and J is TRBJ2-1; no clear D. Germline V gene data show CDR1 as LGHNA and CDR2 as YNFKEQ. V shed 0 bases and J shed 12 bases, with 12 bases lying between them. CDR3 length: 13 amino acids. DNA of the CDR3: TGTGCCAGCAGCCAAGATTTGTGGTGGCGGCAGTTCTTC. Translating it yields CASSQDLWWRQFF.